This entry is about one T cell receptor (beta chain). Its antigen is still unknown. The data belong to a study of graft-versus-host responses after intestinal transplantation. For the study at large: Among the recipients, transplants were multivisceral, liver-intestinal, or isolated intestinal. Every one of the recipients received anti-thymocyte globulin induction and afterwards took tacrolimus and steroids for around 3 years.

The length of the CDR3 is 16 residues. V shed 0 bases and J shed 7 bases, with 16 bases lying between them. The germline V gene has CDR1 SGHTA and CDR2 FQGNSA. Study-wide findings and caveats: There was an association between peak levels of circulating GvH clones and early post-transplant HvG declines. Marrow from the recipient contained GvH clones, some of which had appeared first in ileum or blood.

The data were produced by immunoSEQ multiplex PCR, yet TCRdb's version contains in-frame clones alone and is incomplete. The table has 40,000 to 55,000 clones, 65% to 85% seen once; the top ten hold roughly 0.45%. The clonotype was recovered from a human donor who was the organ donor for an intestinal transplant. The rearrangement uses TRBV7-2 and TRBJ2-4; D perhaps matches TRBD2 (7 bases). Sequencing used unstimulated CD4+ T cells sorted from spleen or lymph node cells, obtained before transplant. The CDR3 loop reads CASSLAGGASGNIQYF. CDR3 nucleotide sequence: TGTGCCAGCAGCTTAGCAGGGGGGGCTTCCGGGAACATTCAGTACTTC.